This T cell receptor beta chain was obtained from a study of shared clonotypes between healthy human individuals (dated by TCRdb to the early 2020s). As for the study more broadly: The cohort included three men and a couple of women between 18 and 49 years of age. Per donor, three plates each were used for CD4 naive and CD4 memory, two for CD8 naive, and one for CD8 memory. Blood TCR repertoires of five healthy adults were deeply sequenced to estimate repertoire size and the extent of clonotype sharing between individuals. Libraries were prepared and TCR repertoires were sequenced by different laboratories using diverse techniques, in order to increase sequencing depth and limit assay-specific biases. Per donor, leukapheresis produced somewhere between about 0.94 and 9.5 billion PBMCs.

Study-wide conclusions, independent of this receptor: Sharing across four donors was observed for about 4.8% of naive CD4, about 4% of naive CD8, over 2% of memory CD4, and roughly 0.4% of memory CD8 clonotypes. Even with the large sequencing depth, rarefaction of the sorted-subset datasets indicated that sequencing was incomplete. Higher generation probabilities were observed for clonotypes shared by all four sorted-subset donors than for non-shared clonotypes. Sampling was restricted to blood, and TCR repertoires in tissue are likely to differ from TCR repertoires in blood. Pairwise subsampling indicated that sequencing depth was expected to affect the degree of clonotype sharing among donors. Because the study included only a small number of donors, the genetic and exposure-history diversity represented was limited. Estimated clonotype richness was generally larger for naive than for memory subsets.

CD8 naive samples were CD45RO-negative cells positively selected for CCR7, giving a CD45RA+CCR7+ population that excluded TemRA cells. The donors were healthy, HIV-negative adults with no recently reported acute infections or vaccinations. Every donor was a Caucasian adult living in Nashville, Tennessee, USA. Blood was collected by leukapheresis, and PBMCs were isolated by Ficoll-Histopaque density gradient centrifugation and then cryopreserved in liquid nitrogen vapor phase. Purity and quantity of every magnetically sorted T cell population were checked by analytical flow cytometry. Genomic DNA was isolated from each sorted fraction and quantified by UV absorbance on a Nanodrop 2000c. Using the deep immunoSEQ assay, multiplex PCR amplified TCR CDR3 regions from genomic DNA. Genomic DNA extracted from each cell subset was distributed evenly over all wells of several immunoSEQ 96-well plates, and each plate served as one replicate. Each replicate PCR for sorted subsets received approximately 220 ng genomic DNA, equal to tens of thousands of T cell genomes. The purified libraries were quantified using a Qubit 3.0 fluorometer, sized with a Bioanalyzer 2100, and then quantified again using the KAPA Library Quantification kit. Each immunoSEQ 96-well plate was sequenced on its own single-read 150-cycle Illumina NextSeq 550 flow cell. Per the authors' processing: The immunoSEQ output contained only junctional sequences without quality scores, so filtering could not match that applied to full-length reads. Sequences were annotated with PyIR, a Python wrapper for IgBLAST v1.9, and V/J genes and CDR3 were assigned using IMGT germline references. Reads were removed for weak V/J assignments (E-value above 1e-6), missing CDR3, stop codons, out-of-frame junctions, or ambiguous translated residues. V3J clonotypes were defined as sequences sharing the same inferred V gene, J gene, and CDR3 amino acid sequence. Percentage overlap between repertoires was computed as shared unique clonotypes divided by the size of the smaller repertoire. Repertoire richness was assessed with RTK rarefaction, the Chao1 estimator, and Recon v2.1 estimates of unobserved clonotypes. Generation probabilities for all TCRbeta clonotypes obtained by the gDNA method from a handful of donors were computed using OLGA. Not all clones reach the TCRdb copy of this immuneACCESS table, which keeps in-frame sequences only. Checked studies attribute under half of the gap to unresolved V genes and leave the rest unexplained. V, J and clone size are those of that table, while D and trimming were read from the DNA. This sample is represented by about 1,800,000 clones; around 96% of them were singletons. In total, the top ten clones hold around 1.2% of the sample.

Note on this clone: No antigen is known for it. Base quality data are lacking; no much larger clone is found one base away.

The CDR3 runs 14 amino acids, cysteine and phenylalanine included. The only DNA kept is the CDR3, 42 bases in frame from the first base. Sequences MNHNY (CDR1) and SVGAGI (CDR2) are obtained from the germline V gene (reference sequence). V loses 5 bases, J loses 0 bases, and the germline ends lie 10 bases apart. The source of this sequence is a man between 18 and 29 years old in good health. The material sequenced was naive CD8+ T cells sorted from blood. The meaning of the sample's cell subset or site label: CD45RA+CCR7+. The sequence links TRBV6-6 to TRBJ2-5, with the D gene call left open. CDR3 reads: CASSPDIDQETQYF. In nucleotides, the sequence is TGTGCCAGCAGTCCCGACATCGACCAAGAGACCCAGTACTTC.